This T cell receptor beta chain was captured by sequencing in a study of blood T cell repertoires in COVID-19. The V and J ends lost 2 bases and 2 bases respectively, with 12 bases between them. This CDR3 is built from 15 residues. Germline V CDR1 and CDR2: KGHSH, LQKENI. The method was immunoSEQ multiplex PCR; TCRdb's version includes in-frame clones alone and lacks a portion of them. The sample gives 54,000 or so clones, roughly 91% of which show up once; about 8.3% is in the top ten. The V and J genes are TRBV18 and TRBJ1-2; D ambiguous. The sequenced sample was peripheral blood. This TCR was sampled from a man in his forties or fifties with active COVID-19. CDR3 in amino acids: CASSPNEAENYGYTF. The DNA of the CDR3 is TGTGCCAGCTCACCAAACGAGGCGGAGAACTATGGCTACACCTTC.